This T cell receptor beta chain appears in the sequencing data of a study of cytomegalovirus exposure and HLA in healthy donors (dated by TCRdb to about 2017). A note on the overall study: According to a later analysis, one platform produced both the roughly 110 validation repertoires and the 666 repertoires of the first cohort. The study aimed to test whether cataloging public T cell receptors could reveal signatures of past pathogen exposure. Besides the first cohort of roughly 640 subjects, a separate validation cohort made up of roughly 120 different subjects was used. To predict cytomegalovirus infection status, the study combined high-throughput TCR immunosequencing, statistical association of individual TCRs with disease status, and machine learning. Broader findings and caveats from the paper: Most TCR sequences were observed very rarely across donors, whereas some public TCRs were present in many individuals. The study listed 164 TCR beta chains as associated with cytomegalovirus. Of the cluster scores, around 95% were above 0 in a later analysis, which found that TCRs clustered in the first cohort also tended to co-occur in the 120 validation repertoires. In vitro tests confirmed that a few of the cytomegalovirus-associated TCR beta chains recognize cytomegalovirus antigens. The classifier was reported to diagnose cytomegalovirus status with high specificity and sensitivity in both the original and validation cohorts. The authors suggested that the approach could potentially be generalized to other disease states and immunological phenotypes. A later analysis had no HLA typing for the validation cohort, so co-occurrence there was scored across all 130 or so repertoires.

The library was built by means of the immunoSEQ multiplex PCR assay. The authors' analysis ran thus. A statistical classification framework was developed to diagnose cytomegalovirus status using the catalog of TCR beta chain sequences. In TCRdb, the immuneACCESS table is reduced to in-frame sequences with V and J assigned. These tables do not hold every clone; where another copy was compared, an unresolved V gene accounts for under half, and the others remain unexplained. V and J calls plus clone size are reproduced from that table; the DNA served to infer D and trimming. The sample table shows some 210,000 clones, and around 78% are seen once. The leading ten clones occupy 4.5% to 7% of the sample. Taken from cysteine to phenylalanine, the CDR3 has 14 residues. The DNA shown is the 42-base CDR3, in frame from base 1. CDR1 SGHRS and CDR2 YFSETQ were looked up in the germline V gene. Trimming takes 4 bases from V and 10 bases from J, and the germline ends sit 17 bases apart.

Donors formed part of the validation cohort, which comprised 120 subjects and was distinct from the first cohort of under 750 subjects. With regard to this clone: The antigen it recognizes is unknown. Base qualities were left out, and no much larger clone turns up one base away.

Material: PBMCs. The receptor comes from a young woman in good health and CMV-seronegative. This sequence uses TRBV5-1 and TRBJ1-4; there is no confident call for the D gene. The DNA sequence is TGCGCCAGCAGCGGTCGATCGACGGTCGGAAAACTGTTTTTT. It encodes CASSGRSTVGKLFF.